The next 21 T cell receptor beta chains were all read from a single sample in a study of T cells in Graves' hyperthyroidism and ophthalmopathy. Researchers amplified the TCR beta CDR3 regions from RNA transcripts. First-round RT-PCR of the TCR CDR3 relied on the HTBI primer set. TCRdb ran MiXCR on the multiplex PCR reads and lists one entry per CDR3 protein. Of over 500,000 distinct CDR3 sequences in the sample, roughly 18% are singletons; the top ten hold 17%. The material sequenced was blood. All receptors derive from a woman aged 18-29 years with Graves' ophthalmopathy.

This clonotype was seen a handful of times. The chain employs TRBV20-1 and TRBJ1-3; 7 bases fit TRBD1. Germline V gives CDR1 DFQATT, CDR2 SNEGSKA (reference sequence). V lost 2 bases to trimming and J lost 2 bases; unmatched junction nucleotides: 3. CDR3 length: 14 amino acids. CDR3 coding DNA: TGCAGTGCTAGAAATACAGGGGCTGGAAACACCATATATTTT. It yields the protein CSARNTGAGNTIYF.

The chain employs TRBV7-9 and TRBJ1-2, with 8 bases matching TRBD1. The CDR3 consists of 17 residues. The V and J ends lost 4 bases and 8 bases, in that order; junction bases with no gene match: 18. CDR1 and CDR2 from the germline V gene are SEHNR and FQNEAQ (reference sequence). CDR3 sequence: CASSSGWQGAMLGGYTF. Here the CDR3 DNA reads TGTGCCAGCAGCTCTGGTTGGCAGGGGGCGATGTTAGGCGGCTACACCTTC.

The chain combines TRBV19 with TRBJ1-1; D possibly corresponds to TRBD1 (5 bases). The V end was cut by 1 base, the J end by 1 base, with 7 bases between. Germline V gene sequence: CDR1 LNHDA, CDR2 SQIVND (reference sequence). This CDR3 is 14 amino acids long. The CDR3 DNA sequence: TGTGCCAGTAGTATAGGGGACGGGAACACTGAAGCTTTCTTT. Translated: CASSIGDGNTEAFF.

This clonotype was seen repeatedly, ten times or more. V and J are TRBV2 and TRBJ2-5; D call uncertain. CDR1 SNHLY and CDR2 FYNNEI come from the germline V gene. The CDR3 spans 14 residues. V was clipped by 1 base and J by 2 bases, with 8 bases between them. The CDR3 loop reads CASSEVTEQETQYF. The CDR3 nucleotides are TGTGCCAGCAGTGAAGTAACTGAGCAAGAGACCCAGTACTTC.

This clonotype has a handful of counts. CDR3 nucleotides: TGTGCCGCGCACCGGACAGGGGACCCCTATGGCTACACCTTC. It is translated as CAAHRTGDPYGYTF. The chain recombines TRBV19 with TRBJ1-2, with TRBD1 matching 9 bases. Losses at the gene ends were 11 bases for V and 4 bases for J; bases not matched to a gene: 11. The V gene's germline CDR1 is LNHDA and CDR2 SQIVND (reference sequence). The CDR3 consists of 14 residues.

The table lists this clonotype with many counts. The CDR3 DNA reads as TGTGCCAGCAGCTCCCGGACAGGGGCTAACTATGGCTACACCTTC. Translating gives CASSSRTGANYGYTF. The rearrangement links TRBV7-8 to TRBJ1-2, with 9 bases aligning to TRBD1. The CDR3 is made up of 15 amino acids. Germline CDR1 and CDR2: SGHVS and FQNEAQ. With 4 bases clipped from V and 0 bases from J, the junction kept 3 bases outside the gene matches.

There are many counts of this clonotype. The chain links TRBV6-1 to TRBJ2-7, with 8 bases that match TRBD1. Germline V gene data show CDR1 as MNHNS and CDR2 as SASEGT. This CDR3 comprises 13 residues. V gave up 5 bases and J gave up 2 bases; unmatched junction bases: 2. DNA for the CDR3: TGTGCCAGCAGTTCACAGGGGGCCTACGAGCAGTACTTC. Its translation is CASSSQGAYEQYF.

This clonotype was found a few times. The chain recombines TRBV27 with TRBJ2-7, with D possibly TRBD1 on 5 matching bases. V lost 3 bases and J 3 bases, leaving 9 bases between the germline ends. CDR3 size: 13 residues. From germline, CDR1 is MNHEY and CDR2 SMNVEV (reference sequence). Written as DNA, the CDR3 is TGTGCCAGCAGTTTTGGACATCTCTACGAGCAGTACTTC. As protein: CASSFGHLYEQYF.

The table lists this clonotype with many counts. The chain combines TRBV11-2 with TRBJ2-7; the D gene is possibly TRBD2 (6 bases). V lost 6 bases and J 3 bases, leaving 21 bases between the germline ends. CDR1 and CDR2 from the germline V gene are SGHAT and FQNNGV. CDR3 length: 16 amino acids. The CDR3 DNA reads as TGTGCCAGCAGAGTGGGGAGGCAGGCCATCTACTACGAGCAGTACTTC. This codes for CASRVGRQAIYYEQYF.

This clonotype was counted a few times. The chain recombines TRBV20-1 with TRBJ2-2, with unresolved D. The V end lost 3 bases, the J end lost 1 base, and 6 bases lay between the germline ends. Germline lookup yields CDR1 DFQATT and CDR2 SNEGSKA (reference sequence). This CDR3 has 13 residues. The CDR3 sequence is CSARFENTGELFF. CDR3 in DNA: TGCAGTGCTAGGTTTGAGAACACCGGGGAGCTGTTTTTT.

The chain links TRBV9 to TRBJ1-1; D not resolved. Trimming shortened V by 0 bases and J by 2 bases, and 8 bases separated the two germline ends. The CDR3 has 14 amino acids. Per germline, CDR1 SGDLS and CDR2 YYNGEE. This CDR3 reads CASSVDPANTEAFF. CDR3 coding DNA: TGTGCCAGCAGCGTAGATCCAGCCAACACTGAAGCTTTCTTT.

Of note for this clonotype: A much larger clone lies one base from this, so it may be a read error. This chain joins TRBV5-6 and TRBJ2-3; 14 positions agree with TRBD2. The CDR3 spans 16 residues. With 5 bases clipped from V and 1 base from J, the junction kept 3 bases outside the gene matches. CDR1 and CDR2 from the germline V gene are SGHDT and YYEEEE. The CDR3 protein is CASRPGLAGGTDTQYF. The CDR3 DNA reads as TGTGCCAGCAGACCGGGACTAGCGGGAGGCACAGATACGCAGTATTTT.

This clonotype was recorded a few times. This rearrangement joins TRBV11-3 to TRBJ2-1; 8 bases map to TRBD1. The CDR3 runs 12 residues. The V and J ends lost 4 bases and 10 bases, in that order; junction bases with no gene match: 3. Germline CDR1 and CDR2: SGHNT and YENEEA. Written as DNA, the CDR3 is TGTGCCAGCAGCTCGACAGGGGAAGAGCAGTTCTTC. Translating it yields CASSSTGEEQFF.

This clonotype was counted ten times or more. This chain uses TRBV6-2 or TRBV6-3 with TRBJ1-5; TRBD1 aligns across 9 bases. Germline CDR1 reads MNHEY; CDR2 reads SVGEGT. The CDR3 is made up of 16 amino acids. V was clipped by 1 base and J by 3 bases; unmatched bases: 4. The CDR3 spells CASSYYGQGNNQPQHF. CDR3 sequence (DNA): TGTGCCAGCAGTTACTATGGACAGGGGAACAATCAGCCCCAGCATTTT.

This clonotype was counted ten times or more. This sequence joins TRBV7-8 and TRBJ2-1; D call uncertain. Germline CDR1 reads SGHVS; CDR2 reads FQNEAQ. The germline V and J ends were trimmed by 4 bases and 6 bases, with 4 bases remaining between them. CDR3 length: 11 residues. CDR3 amino acids: CASSYGNEQFF. CDR3 bases: TGTGCCAGCAGCTACGGCAATGAGCAGTTCTTC.

This clonotype was counted only a few times. V usage is TRBV6-2 or TRBV6-3 and J usage is TRBJ1-1, with TRBD1 as a possible D gene (5 bases). CDR3 length: 16 amino acids. From germline, CDR1 is MNHEY and CDR2 SVGEGT. V was shortened by 9 bases and J by 0 bases, with 20 bases between the two germline ends. Here the CDR3 reads CASRSTAGVLNTEAFF. The CDR3 nucleotides are TGTGCCAGTAGATCGACGGCGGGGGTCTTGAACACTGAAGCTTTCTTT.

This clonotype was counted a few times. This may be a read error, as it is one base from a much larger clone. V gene TRBV7-3 combines with J gene TRBJ2-7; D is tentatively TRBD1 or TRBD2 (5 bases each). Germline V gene data show CDR1 as SGHTA and CDR2 as FQGTGA. CDR3 length equals 14 residues. The CDR3 here is CANSPTGLGDEQYF. CDR3 bases: TGTGCCAACAGCCCAACAGGTCTGGGGGACGAGCAGTACTTC.

The J gene is TRBJ2-7, the V gene TRBV19; TRBD2 might be the D (6 bases). V shed 5 bases and J shed 0 bases, with 11 bases lying between them. This CDR3 comprises 14 residues. CDR1 and CDR2 from the germline V gene are LNHDA and SQIVND (reference sequence). CDR3 residues: CASSGGTLSYEQYF. CDR3 nucleotide sequence: TGTGCCAGTAGTGGCGGGACCCTCTCCTACGAGCAGTACTTC.

This clonotype has just a few counts. The chain combines TRBV4-2 with TRBJ2-3; TRBD2 might be the D (6 bases). Germline V gene sequence: CDR1 LGHNA, CDR2 YNFKEQ. V lost 1 base to trimming and J lost 6 bases, with 20 bases between them. This CDR3 spans 17 amino acids. The CDR3 region is CASSQVPSELGFDTQYF. The CDR3 region has the DNA TGTGCCAGCAGCCAAGTTCCTAGCGAGTTAGGCTTCGATACGCAGTATTTT.

J is TRBJ1-3 and V is TRBV27, with TRBD1 matching over 9 bases. CDR1 and CDR2 (germline): MNHEY, SMNVEV (reference sequence). V gave up 6 bases and J gave up 3 bases; unmatched junction bases: 3. CDR3 size: 14 residues. The CDR3 here is CASSRDRDGNTIYF. The CDR3 region has the DNA TGTGCCAGCAGCAGGGACAGGGATGGAAACACCATATATTTT.

This clonotype was seen at least ten times. The chain is built from TRBV7-9 and TRBJ2-1; 9 bases map to TRBD2. Germline V gene lookup returns CDR1 SEHNR and CDR2 FQNEAQ (reference sequence). V gave up 1 base and J gave up 5 bases; unmatched junction bases: 3. The CDR3 has 15 residues. For the CDR3, the DNA is TGTGCCAGCAGCTTAGGCGCTAGCGGGAACAATGAGCAGTTCTTC. Its protein is CASSLGASGNNEQFF.